The rows below give T cell receptor beta chains drawn from one sample of a study of shared clonotypes between healthy human individuals. Using immunoSEQ multiplex PCR, the repertoire was profiled, and TCRdb retains in-frame clones only, with some absent. The sample lists some 1,900,000 clones; over 85% were seen once. Source material: naive CD8+ T cells sorted from blood. Every receptor here comes from a man younger than 30 in good health. Both conserved end residues are part of each CDR3. Fields, in order: CDR3 length, D gene, clone size, J gene, V gene, CDR3 DNA, CDR3 protein. A D gene is named only where the DNA matches it firmly. Clone size is given for some rows only: seen once, a few or many times, or a class if the clone is expanded.

length: 13; D: .; size: .; J: TRBJ2-7; V: TRBV5-1; DNA: TGCGCCAGCAGAGGAACGGGAGTCGACGAGCAGTACTTC; CDR3: CASRGTGVDEQYF
length: 14; D: TRBD1; size: .; J: TRBJ2-7; V: TRBV4-1; DNA: TGCGCCAGCACCCCGGTCGGGACAGGGGGAGACCAGTACTTC; CDR3: CASTPVGTGGDQYF
length: 14; D: .; size: .; J: TRBJ1-6; V: TRBV7-3; DNA: TGTGCCAGCAGCTTAACGGGCAATAATTCACCCCTCCACTTT; CDR3: CASSLTGNNSPLHF
length: 15; D: .; size: .; J: TRBJ2-7; V: TRBV19; DNA: TGTGCCAGTAGTATTTTGGCGGACAGTGGTTACGAGCAGTACTTC; CDR3: CASSILADSGYEQYF
length: 16; D: TRBD2; size: .; J: TRBJ2-1; V: TRBV11-3; DNA: TGTGCCAGCAGCTCCGACGGGACTAGCGGGTACAATGAGCAGTTCTTC; CDR3: CASSSDGTSGYNEQFF
length: 16; D: TRBD1; size: .; J: TRBJ1-1; V: TRBV27; DNA: TGTGCCAGCAGTTCCTCGACAGGGGAGATGAACACTGAAGCTTTCTTT; CDR3: CASSSSTGEMNTEAFF
length: 17; D: .; size: .; J: TRBJ2-1; V: TRBV5-8; DNA: TGTGCCAGCAGCTTGGGGATGGGGGTAGTTGGCTACAATGAGCAGTTCTTC; CDR3: CASSLGMGVVGYNEQFF
length: 15; D: TRBD2; size: .; J: TRBJ2-1; V: TRBV5-6; DNA: TGTGCCAGCAGCTTGTCACTAGCGGGATGGGATGAGCAGTTCTTC; CDR3: CASSLSLAGWDEQFF
length: 17; D: .; size: .; J: TRBJ2-1; V: TRBV19; DNA: TGTGCCAGTAGTATAGAGGACAGACTGGGATGGGACAATGAGCAGTTCTTC; CDR3: CASSIEDRLGWDNEQFF
length: 18; D: TRBD1; size: .; J: TRBJ2-2; V: TRBV7-9; DNA: TGTGCCAGCAGCTCTTCGGGACAGGGGGTCGAGAGGACCGGGGAGCTGTTTTTT; CDR3: CASSSSGQGVERTGELFF
length: 16; D: .; size: .; J: TRBJ1-5; V: TRBV6-6; DNA: TGTGCCAGCAGTCTCAGGACAGAATATAGCAATCAGCCCCAGCATTTT; CDR3: CASSLRTEYSNQPQHF
length: 16; D: .; size: .; J: TRBJ1-4; V: TRBV4-1; DNA: TGCGCCAGCACCCAAGGACCCGGACAGAACAATGAAAAACTGTTTTTT; CDR3: CASTQGPGQNNEKLFF
length: 14; D: .; size: .; J: TRBJ2-5; V: TRBV7-8; DNA: TGTGCCAGCAGCTTAGAGGCAGGGCAAGAGACCCAGTACTTC; CDR3: CASSLEAGQETQYF
length: 15; D: TRBD1; size: .; J: TRBJ2-1; V: TRBV7-9; DNA: TGTGCCAGCAGCCTGACAGGGAGCTCCTACAATGAGCAGTTCTTC; CDR3: CASSLTGSSYNEQFF
length: 16; D: TRBD1; size: .; J: TRBJ1-2; V: TRBV6-1; DNA: TGTGCCAGCAGTGAAGGGACAGGGCCTTTATATGAAGGGTGCACCTTC; CDR3: CASSEGTGPLYEGCTF
length: 14; D: .; size: .; J: TRBJ1-1; V: TRBV6-1; DNA: TGTGCCAGCAGTGAACGGGGGGGGAACACTGAAGCTTTCTTT; CDR3: CASSERGGNTEAFF
length: 12; D: .; size: once; J: TRBJ2-5; V: TRBV5-4; DNA: TGTGCCAGCAGCTTGGGTTTAAAGACCCAGTACTTC; CDR3: CASSLGLKTQYF